Shown below are 15 T cell receptor beta chains from a single sample sequenced in a study of vaccination and CD4 T cells after COVID-19. The antigens these receptors bind are not known. Treatment indicated: approximately 9-day PBMC culture with coronavirus spike peptide pools or control peptides (ViraFEST assay). The Oncomine TCR Beta short-read assay was applied to DNA of cultured CD4+ T cells. Each CDR3 protein is one row after TCRdb ran MiXCR on the PCR reads. The data contain more than 12,000 distinct CDR3 sequences, over 30% of them seen just once; the ten biggest clones take up roughly 17%. The material sequenced was cultured CD4+ T cells from blood. Source of these receptors: a human donor with COVID-19.

This chain links TRBV19 with TRBJ2-4; TRBD2 matches 8 bases. CDR1 and CDR2 from the germline V gene are LNHDA and SQIVND (reference sequence). The junction had 12 bases not matched to a gene; V was cut back by 6 bases and J by 5 bases. The CDR3 loop spans 16 amino acids. As DNA, the CDR3 is TGTGCCAGTAGCTCACTCGCGGGACTAGTTCAAAACATTCAGTACTTC. It yields the protein CASSSLAGLVQNIQYF. The variable domain in full, completed from reference TRBV19 and TRBJ2-4, reads DGGITQSPKYLFRKEGQNVTLSCEQNLNHDAMYWYRQDPGQGLRLIYYSQIVNDFQKGDIAEGYSVSREKKESFPLTVTSAQKNPTAFYLCASSSLAGLVQNIQYFGAGTRLSVL.

The chain uses TRBV5-4 and TRBJ2-5; D is tentatively TRBD1 or TRBD2 (7 bases each). The CDR3 is 15 amino acids. From germline, CDR1 is SGHNT and CDR2 YYREEE (reference sequence). V lost 4 bases to trimming and J lost 1 base, with 14 bases between them. The CDR3 loop is CASSQGGGSQETQYF. The CDR3 DNA reads as TGTGCCAGCAGCCAGGGGGGGGGATCCCAAGAGACCCAGTACTTC.

The rearrangement joins TRBV11-2 to TRBJ2-7, with a possible D match to TRBD2 (6 bases). Trimming cost V 4 bases and J 3 bases, with 13 bases left between them. The CDR3 covers 14 residues. Per germline, CDR1 SGHAT and CDR2 FQNNGV. This CDR3 reads CASSYRDWHYEQYF. The CDR3 DNA is TGTGCCAGCAGCTACCGGGACTGGCACTACGAGCAGTACTTC. Based on the CDR3 plus reference TRBV11-2 and TRBJ2-7, the full variable domain is EAGVAQSPRYKIIEKRQSVAFWCNPISGHATLYWYQQILGQGPKLLIQFQNNGVVDDSQLPKDRFSAERLKGVDSTLKIQPAKLEDSAVYLCASSYRDWHYEQYFGPGTRLTVT.

This clonotype has a handful of counts. The V and J genes are TRBV24-1 and TRBJ2-7; D remains ambiguous. CDR3 size: 15 residues. Germline CDR1 reads KGHDR; CDR2 reads SFDVKD. V was shortened by 0 bases and J by 11 bases, with 19 bases between the two germline ends. CDR3 sequence: CATSDLDWSEGKKYF. CDR3 nucleotides: TGTGCCACCAGTGATTTGGATTGGAGTGAAGGAAAGAAGTACTTC.

The genes are TRBV5-1 and TRBJ2-2, with D perhaps TRBD1 (7 bases). Trimming shortened V by 4 bases and J by 4 bases, and 11 bases separated the two germline ends. The CDR3 covers 14 residues. Germline CDR1 is SGHRS and CDR2 is YFSETQ. CDR3 sequence: CASSAGQPTGELFF. The CDR3, as DNA: TGCGCCAGCAGCGCGGGACAGCCCACCGGGGAGCTGTTTTTT.

The chain joins TRBV10-3 to TRBJ1-2; D uncertain. Germline CDR1 ENHRY, CDR2 SYGVKD. CDR3 size: 13 residues. V was clipped by 2 bases and J by 6 bases, with 10 bases between them. The CDR3 DNA follows: TGTGCCATCAGTGAGCGAAGGGATGATGGCTACACCTTC. It specifies CAISERRDDGYTF.

The table lists this clonotype with a few counts. The rearrangement joins TRBV7-2 to TRBJ2-5; the D gene is possibly TRBD1 (5 bases). Trimming removed 1 base from V and 5 bases from J, with 11 bases in between. The CDR3 extends over 14 amino acids. Germline loops: CDR1 SGHTA, CDR2 FQGNSA. The CDR3 coding sequence is TGTGCCAGCAGCTTAGACAGGTCCGCTGAGACCCAGTACTTC. This encodes CASSLDRSAETQYF.

The chain employs TRBV6-1 and TRBJ2-7, with 11 bases fitting TRBD1. The ends lost 6 bases at V and 2 bases at J; junction bases unmatched: 0. CDR1 MNHNS and CDR2 SASEGT come from the germline V gene. The CDR3 has 13 amino acids. CDR3 amino acids: CASRDRGPYEQYF. CDR3 nucleotide sequence: TGTGCCAGCAGGGACAGGGGGCCCTACGAGCAGTACTTC.

The V gene is TRBV2, the J gene TRBJ1-1; 7 bases line up with TRBD1. Germline trimming cut 8 bases from V and 6 bases from J; bases unmatched to any gene: 15. The germline CDR1 and CDR2 sequences are SNHLY and FYNNEI. This CDR3 has 15 residues. Written as DNA, the CDR3 is TGTGCCAGCCAGGACAGGAGGGTCGGGGACCCTGAAGCTTTCTTT. This sequence encodes CASQDRRVGDPEAFF.

The V gene is TRBV20-1, the J gene TRBJ1-1; maybe TRBD1 (5 bases). CDR1 DFQATT and CDR2 SNEGSKA come from the germline V gene (reference sequence). V lost 5 bases and J 4 bases, leaving 11 bases between the germline ends. This CDR3 has 12 amino acids. CDR3 residues: CSAPAQGTEAFF. In DNA, the CDR3 is TGCAGTGCTCCCGCCCAGGGCACTGAAGCTTTCTTT.

The chain has TRBV6-2 or TRBV6-3 and TRBJ2-5; unclear D gene. Germline values: CDR1 MNHEY, CDR2 SVGEGT. Trimming shortened V by 2 bases and J by 5 bases, and 3 bases separated the two germline ends. This CDR3 region has 11 residues. The CDR3 DNA reads as TGTGCCAGCAGTTACGGCGAGACCCAGTACTTC. Protein sequence: CASSYGETQYF.

The V gene is TRBV7-9, the J gene TRBJ2-4, with D perhaps matching TRBD2 (6 bases). CDR1 is SEHNR and CDR2 is FQNEAQ in the germline V gene (reference sequence). Trimming left V 3 bases short and J 0 bases short, with 18 bases between. The CDR3 runs 18 residues. The CDR3 DNA is TGTGCCAGCAGCTTGTGTTGTCGGGGAGGACTAGCCAAAAACATTCAGTACTTC. Amino acid sequence: CASSLCCRGGLAKNIQYF.

This clonotype came up a few times. The gene calls are TRBV5-8 and TRBJ2-6; D gene unclear. Looked up from germline, CDR1 is SGHTS and CDR2 is YDEGEE. The CDR3 consists of 17 residues. The V and J ends lost 2 bases and 1 base respectively, with 13 bases between them. CDR3 sequence: CASSLAQRMSGANVLTF. CDR3 in DNA: TGTGCCAGCAGCTTAGCTCAGAGAATGTCTGGGGCCAACGTCCTGACTTTC.

This chain uses TRBV7-9 with TRBJ2-2; possibly TRBD1 for D (5 bases). Trimming took off 3 bases at V and 5 bases at J, with 10 bases between the two ends. This CDR3 contains 14 residues. Germline V CDR1 and CDR2: SEHNR, FQNEAQ (reference sequence). The CDR3 DNA sequence: TGTGCCAGCAGCTTCACAGGTCTGACCGGGGAGCTGTTTTTT. Residues: CASSFTGLTGELFF.

The chain carries TRBV20-1 and TRBJ2-7; D is perhaps TRBD1 (6 bases). CDR1 and CDR2 (germline): DFQATT, SNEGSKA (reference sequence). The V end lost 5 bases, the J end lost 1 base, and 9 bases lay between the germline ends. The CDR3 contains 12 residues. CDR3 DNA: TGCAGTGCTCCCGGACAGTCCTACGAGCAGTACTTC. Residues: CSAPGQSYEQYF.